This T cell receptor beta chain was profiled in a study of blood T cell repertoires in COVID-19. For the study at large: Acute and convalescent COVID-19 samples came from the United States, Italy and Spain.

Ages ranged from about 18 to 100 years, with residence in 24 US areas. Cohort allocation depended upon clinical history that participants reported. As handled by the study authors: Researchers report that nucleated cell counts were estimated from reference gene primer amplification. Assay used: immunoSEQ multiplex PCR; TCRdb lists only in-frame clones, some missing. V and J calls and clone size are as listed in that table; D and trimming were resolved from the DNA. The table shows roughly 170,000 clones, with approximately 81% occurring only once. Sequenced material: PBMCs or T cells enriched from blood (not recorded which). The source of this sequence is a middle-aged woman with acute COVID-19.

The CDR3 DNA sequence: TGTGCCAGCAGTGAGGACAGGGGATTAACAACTAATGAAAAACTGTTTTTT. Encoded protein: CASSEDRGLTTNEKLFF. The V call is TRBV25-1, the J call TRBJ1-4; 9 positions agree with TRBD1. Trimming cost V 3 bases and J 0 bases; bases outside gene matches: 5. The germline CDR1 and CDR2 sequences are MGHDK and SYGVNS. There are 17 residues in the CDR3.